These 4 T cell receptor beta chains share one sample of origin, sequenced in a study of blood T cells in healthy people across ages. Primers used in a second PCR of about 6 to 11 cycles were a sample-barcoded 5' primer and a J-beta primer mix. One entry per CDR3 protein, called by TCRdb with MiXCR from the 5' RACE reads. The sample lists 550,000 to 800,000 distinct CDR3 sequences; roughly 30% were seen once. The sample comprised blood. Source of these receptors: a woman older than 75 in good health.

The DNA of the CDR3 is TGTGCCAGCAGCTCCGGAAGACAGTCAAAAGAGACCCAGTACTTC. It yields the protein CASSSGRQSKETQYF. The J gene is TRBJ2-5, the V gene TRBV7-7; D possibly corresponds to TRBD1 (5 bases). Germline values: CDR1 SSHAT, CDR2 FNYEAQ (reference sequence). The CDR3 spans 15 residues. V lost 4 bases to trimming and J lost 3 bases, with 15 bases between them.

The CDR3 DNA follows: TGTGCCGGCCGGAGGAGCAGGACCGGGGAGCTGTTTTTT. Protein: CAGRRSRTGELFF. The V call is TRBV30, the J call TRBJ2-2, with a possible D match to TRBD2 (5 bases). V was cut by 8 bases and J by 5 bases, with 15 bases left in between. CDR1 is GTSNPN and CDR2 is SVGIG in the germline V gene (reference sequence). The CDR3 is 13 amino acids.

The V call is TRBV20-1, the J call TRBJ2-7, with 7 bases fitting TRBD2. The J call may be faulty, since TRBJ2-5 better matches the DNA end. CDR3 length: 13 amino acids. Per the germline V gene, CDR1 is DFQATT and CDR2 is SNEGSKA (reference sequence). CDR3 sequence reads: CSAPAGRGETQYF. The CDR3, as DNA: TGCAGTGCCCCAGCGGGGCGAGGAGAGACCCAGTACTTC.

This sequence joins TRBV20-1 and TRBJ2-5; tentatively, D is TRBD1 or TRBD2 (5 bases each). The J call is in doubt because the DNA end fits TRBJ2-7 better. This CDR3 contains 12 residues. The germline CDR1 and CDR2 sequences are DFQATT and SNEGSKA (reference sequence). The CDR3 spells CSAKVGTYEQYF. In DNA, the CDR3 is TGCAGTGCTAAGGTGGGGACGTACGAGCAGTACTTC.